This T cell receptor beta chain emerged from a study of blood T cell repertoires in COVID-19. Authors' processing steps: From reference gene primer amplification, estimates of nucleated cell counts were derived. TCRdb's table, derived via immunoSEQ multiplex PCR, lists solely in-frame clones and lacks some. The V and J calls and clone size were taken over from that table, and D and trimming were inferred from the DNA. The sample includes about 130,000 clones, more than 70% of them seen just once. This sequence originates from a human donor in a cohort sampled during active COVID-19. What was sequenced was peripheral blood.

The CDR3 bases are TGTGCCAGCAGTTTGGTTAGCAAAAACCTTCTCACGATGGCCAAAAACATTCAGTACTTC. Amino acids: CASSLVSKNLLTMAKNIQYF. The genes are TRBV28 and TRBJ2-4; D is uncertain. This CDR3 comprises 20 residues. The V gene's germline CDR1 is MDHEN and CDR2 SYDVKM. V was trimmed by 3 bases and J by 1 base, leaving 25 bases between them.